Reported below is one T cell receptor beta chain. Only in-frame clones appear in the TCRdb table, and some are missing; sequencing was by immunoSEQ multiplex PCR. Of around 100,000 clones listed, 84% are singletons. V lost 4 bases and J 0 bases, leaving 10 bases between the germline ends. The germline CDR1 and CDR2 sequences are SNHLY and FYNNEI. The CDR3 has 15 amino acids. This sample is drawn from a study of blood T cell repertoires in COVID-19. The receptor's source is a human donor in a cohort sampled during active COVID-19. The sample consisted of peripheral blood. The rearrangement links TRBV2 to TRBJ1-3; a weak D match, TRBD1 (5 bases). The CDR3 DNA reads as TGTGCCAGCAGTGGACAGATAGTCTCTGGAAACACCATATATTTT. This gives the protein CASSGQIVSGNTIYF.